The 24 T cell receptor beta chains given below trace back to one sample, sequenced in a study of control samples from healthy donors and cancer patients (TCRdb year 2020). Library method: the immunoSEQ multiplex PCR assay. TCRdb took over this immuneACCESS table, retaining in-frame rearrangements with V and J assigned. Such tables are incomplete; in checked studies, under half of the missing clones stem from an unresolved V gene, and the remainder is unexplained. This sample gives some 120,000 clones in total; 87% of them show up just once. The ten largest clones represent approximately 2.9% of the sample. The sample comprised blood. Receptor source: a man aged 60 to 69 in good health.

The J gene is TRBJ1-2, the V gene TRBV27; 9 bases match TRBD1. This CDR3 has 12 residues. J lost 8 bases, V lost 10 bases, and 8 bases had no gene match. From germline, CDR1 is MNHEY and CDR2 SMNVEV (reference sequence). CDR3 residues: CATRTGGKGYTF. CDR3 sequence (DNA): TGTGCCACCCGAACAGGGGGCAAGGGCTACACCTTC.

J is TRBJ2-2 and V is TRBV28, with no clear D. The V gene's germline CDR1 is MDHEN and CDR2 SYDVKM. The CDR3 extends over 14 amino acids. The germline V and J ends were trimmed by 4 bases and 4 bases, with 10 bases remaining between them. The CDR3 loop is CASSSHSITGELFF. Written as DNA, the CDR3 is TGTGCCAGCAGTTCCCACAGCATCACCGGGGAGCTGTTTTTT.

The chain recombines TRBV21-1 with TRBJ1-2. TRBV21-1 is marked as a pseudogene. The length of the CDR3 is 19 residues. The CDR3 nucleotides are TGTGCCAGCAGCAAGACAACCCCCCCATCAGGGACCTTTAACTATGGCTACACCTTC. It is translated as CASSKTTPPSGTFNYGYTF.

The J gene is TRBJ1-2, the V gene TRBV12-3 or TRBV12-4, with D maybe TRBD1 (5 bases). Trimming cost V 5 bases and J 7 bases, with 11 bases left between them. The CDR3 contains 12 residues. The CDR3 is CASSRRDLGYTF. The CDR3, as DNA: TGTGCCAGCAGTCGCAGGGATCTTGGCTACACCTTC.

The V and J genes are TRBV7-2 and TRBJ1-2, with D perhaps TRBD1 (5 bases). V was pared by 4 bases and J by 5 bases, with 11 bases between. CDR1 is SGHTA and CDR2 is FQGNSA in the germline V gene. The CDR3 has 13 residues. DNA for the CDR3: TGTGCCAGCAGCTCCTTAGAGGGGTATGGCTACACCTTC. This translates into CASSSLEGYGYTF.

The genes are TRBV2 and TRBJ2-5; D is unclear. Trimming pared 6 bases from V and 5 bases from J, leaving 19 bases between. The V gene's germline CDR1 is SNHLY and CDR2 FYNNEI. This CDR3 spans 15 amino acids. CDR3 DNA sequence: TGTGCCAGCAGACCGACTTTTACGGTCCGGGAGACCCAGTACTTC. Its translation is CASRPTFTVRETQYF. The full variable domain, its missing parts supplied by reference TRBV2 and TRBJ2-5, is EPEVTQTPSHQVTQMGQEVILRCVPISNHLYFYWYRQILGQKVEFLVSFYNNEISEKSEIFDDQFSVERPDGSNFTLKIRSTKLEDSAMYFCASRPTFTVRETQYFGPGTRLLVL.

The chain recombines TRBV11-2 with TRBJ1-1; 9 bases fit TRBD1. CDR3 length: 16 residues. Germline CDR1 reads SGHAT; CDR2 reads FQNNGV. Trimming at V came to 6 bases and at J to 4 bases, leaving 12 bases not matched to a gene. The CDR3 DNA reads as TGTGCCAGCAGTTTTGGGACAGGGCGAATGAGCACTGAAGCTTTCTTT. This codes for CASSFGTGRMSTEAFF.

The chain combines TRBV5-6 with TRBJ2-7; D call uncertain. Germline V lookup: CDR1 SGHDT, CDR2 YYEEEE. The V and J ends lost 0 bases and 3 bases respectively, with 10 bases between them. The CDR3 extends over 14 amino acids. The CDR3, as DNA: TGTGCCAGCAGCTTGGTTGGCTACTACTACGAGCAGTACTTC. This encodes CASSLVGYYYEQYF.

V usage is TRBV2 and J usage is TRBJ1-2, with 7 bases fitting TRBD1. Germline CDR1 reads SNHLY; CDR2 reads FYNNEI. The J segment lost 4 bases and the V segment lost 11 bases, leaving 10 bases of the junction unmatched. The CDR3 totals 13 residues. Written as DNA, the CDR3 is TGTGCCTCGCAACCACAGGGGATCTATGGCTACACCTTC. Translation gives CASQPQGIYGYTF.

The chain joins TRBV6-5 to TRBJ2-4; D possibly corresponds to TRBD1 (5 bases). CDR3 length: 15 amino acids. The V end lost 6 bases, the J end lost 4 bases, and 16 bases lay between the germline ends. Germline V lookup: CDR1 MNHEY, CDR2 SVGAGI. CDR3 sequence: CASRSDTDGKNIQYF. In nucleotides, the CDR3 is TGTGCCAGCAGATCGGACACGGACGGGAAAAACATTCAGTACTTC.

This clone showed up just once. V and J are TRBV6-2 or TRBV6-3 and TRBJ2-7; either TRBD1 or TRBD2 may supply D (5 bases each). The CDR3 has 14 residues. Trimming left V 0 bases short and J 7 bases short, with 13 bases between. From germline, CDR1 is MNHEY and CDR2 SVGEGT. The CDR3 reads CASSYSSGLWEQYF. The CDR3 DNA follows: TGTGCCAGCAGTTACTCATCGGGGCTTTGGGAGCAGTACTTC.

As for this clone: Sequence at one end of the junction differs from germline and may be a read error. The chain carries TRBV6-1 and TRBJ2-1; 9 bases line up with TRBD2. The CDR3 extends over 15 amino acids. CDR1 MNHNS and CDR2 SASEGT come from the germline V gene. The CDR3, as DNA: TGTGCCAGCAGTGAAAAGCGGGGGGCTTACAATAAGCAGTTCTTC. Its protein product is CASSEKRGAYNKQFF.

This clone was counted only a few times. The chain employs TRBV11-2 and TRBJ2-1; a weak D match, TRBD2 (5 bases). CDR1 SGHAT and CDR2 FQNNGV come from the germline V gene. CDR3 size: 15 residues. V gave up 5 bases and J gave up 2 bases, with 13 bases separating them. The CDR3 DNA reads TGTGCCAGCAGCCCCCTGGTCGGGACCTACAATGAGCAGTTCTTC. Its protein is CASSPLVGTYNEQFF.

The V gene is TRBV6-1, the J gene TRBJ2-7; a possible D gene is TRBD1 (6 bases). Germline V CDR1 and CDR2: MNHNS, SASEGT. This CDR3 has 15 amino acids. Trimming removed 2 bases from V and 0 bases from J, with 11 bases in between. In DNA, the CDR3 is TGTGCCAGCAGTGAACTCTTACAGGGCTCCTACGAGCAGTACTTC. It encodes CASSELLQGSYEQYF.

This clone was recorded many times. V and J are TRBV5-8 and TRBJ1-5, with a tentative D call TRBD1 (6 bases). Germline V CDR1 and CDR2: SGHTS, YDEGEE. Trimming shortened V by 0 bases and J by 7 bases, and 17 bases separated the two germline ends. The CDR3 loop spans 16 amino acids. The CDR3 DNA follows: TGTGCCAGCAGCTTGGTACGGGGGGCGAGCGGGCAGCCCCAGCATTTT. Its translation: CASSLVRGASGQPQHF.

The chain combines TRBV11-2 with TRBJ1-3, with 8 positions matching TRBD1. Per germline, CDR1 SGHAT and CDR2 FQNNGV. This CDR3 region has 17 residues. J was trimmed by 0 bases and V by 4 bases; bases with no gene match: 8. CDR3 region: CASSSGTGIISGNTIYF. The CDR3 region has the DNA TGTGCCAGCAGCTCAGGGACAGGAATAATCTCTGGAAACACCATATATTTT.

This chain's CDR3 is CASSPQHGTGRGYTF. In DNA form, the CDR3 reads TGTGCCAGCAGCCCGCAACACGGGACAGGGCGCGGCTACACCTTC. The J gene is TRBJ1-2, the V gene TRBV7-3; 9 nucleotides align to TRBD1. The trim removed 5 bases at V and 8 bases at J, leaving 12 bases unmatched. The CDR3 has 15 amino acids. Germline V gene sequence: CDR1 SGHTA, CDR2 FQGTGA.

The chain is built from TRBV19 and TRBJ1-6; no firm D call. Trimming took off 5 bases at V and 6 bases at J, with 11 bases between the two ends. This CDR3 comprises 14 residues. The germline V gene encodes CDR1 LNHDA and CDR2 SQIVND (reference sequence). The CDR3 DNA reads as TGTGCCAGTAGTGGGAAGGGTCTTAATTCACCCCTCCACTTT. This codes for CASSGKGLNSPLHF.

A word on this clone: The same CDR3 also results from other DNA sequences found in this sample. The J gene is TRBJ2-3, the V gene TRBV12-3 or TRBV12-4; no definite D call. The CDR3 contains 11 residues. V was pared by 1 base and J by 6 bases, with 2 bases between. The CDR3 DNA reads TGTGCCAGCAGTTTAGTTGATACGCAGTATTTT. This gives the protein CASSLVDTQYF.

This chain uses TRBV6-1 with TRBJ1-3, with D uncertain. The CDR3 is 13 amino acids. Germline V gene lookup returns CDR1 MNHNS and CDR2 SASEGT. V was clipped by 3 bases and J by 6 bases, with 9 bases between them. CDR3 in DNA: TGTGCCAGCAGTGACCCTACGGAAAACACCATATATTTT. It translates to CASSDPTENTIYF.

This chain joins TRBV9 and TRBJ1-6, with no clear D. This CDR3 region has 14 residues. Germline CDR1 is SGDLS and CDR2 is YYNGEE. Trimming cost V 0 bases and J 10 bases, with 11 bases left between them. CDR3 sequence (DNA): TGTGCCAGCAGCGTAGCAGCCCTTAAGTCACCCCTCCACTTT. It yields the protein CASSVAALKSPLHF.

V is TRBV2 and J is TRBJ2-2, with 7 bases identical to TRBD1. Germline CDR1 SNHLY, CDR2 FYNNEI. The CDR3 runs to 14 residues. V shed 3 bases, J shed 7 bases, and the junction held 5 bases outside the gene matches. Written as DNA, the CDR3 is TGTGCCAGCAGTGAGCAGGGGGTAAACGGGGAGCTGTTTTTT. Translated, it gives CASSEQGVNGELFF.

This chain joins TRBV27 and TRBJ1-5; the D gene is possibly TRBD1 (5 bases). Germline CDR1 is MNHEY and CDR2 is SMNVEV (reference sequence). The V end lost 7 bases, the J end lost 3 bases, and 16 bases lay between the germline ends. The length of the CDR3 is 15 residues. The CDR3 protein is CASKPAGGVNQPQHF. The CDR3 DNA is TGTGCCAGCAAACCCGCAGGAGGGGTCAATCAGCCCCAGCATTTT.

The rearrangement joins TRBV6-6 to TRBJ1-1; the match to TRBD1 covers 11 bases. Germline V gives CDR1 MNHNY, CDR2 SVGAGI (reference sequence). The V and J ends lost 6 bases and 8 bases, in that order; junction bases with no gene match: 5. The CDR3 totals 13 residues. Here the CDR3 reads CASSHGDRGEAFF. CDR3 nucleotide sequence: TGTGCCAGCAGCCACGGGGACAGGGGGGAAGCTTTCTTT.